The 6 T cell receptor beta chains listed next were all sequenced from one sample in a study of cytomegalovirus exposure and HLA in healthy donors. PCR primers comprised 60 Vbeta and 13 Jbeta primers. The table came from immunoSEQ multiplex PCR; TCRdb's copy has only in-frame clones and leaves some out. The sample lists 75,000 to 100,000 clones, approximately 75% seen once, with around 3.1% in the top ten. The material sequenced was PBMCs. These receptors were taken from a female donor in good health and CMV-seropositive.

The chain uses TRBV6-1 and TRBJ2-7; D is possibly TRBD1 (6 bases). Germline-derived CDR1 and CDR2 are MNHNS and SASEGT. This CDR3 has 18 amino acids. Trimming took off 3 bases at V and 0 bases at J, with 21 bases between the two ends. For the CDR3, the DNA is TGTGCCAGCAGTGATCCCGGGACACCGCCACTCTTCTCCTACGAGCAGTACTTC. Translated: CASSDPGTPPLFSYEQYF.

The gene calls are TRBV2 and TRBJ2-7; weak D call: TRBD1 (6 bases). Trimming took off 7 bases at V and 2 bases at J, with 9 bases between the two ends. CDR1 and CDR2 from the germline V gene are SNHLY and FYNNEI. CDR3 length equals 12 residues. For the CDR3, the DNA is TGTGCCAGCACCGAGGGGGCCTACGAGCAGTACTTC. It translates to CASTEGAYEQYF. Full variable domain (missing parts from reference TRBV2 and TRBJ2-7): EPEVTQTPSHQVTQMGQEVILRCVPISNHLYFYWYRQILGQKVEFLVSFYNNEISEKSEIFDDQFSVERPDGSNFTLKIRSTKLEDSAMYFCASTEGAYEQYFGPGTRLTVT.

With respect to this clone: One end of the junction does not line up with germline, which may come from a read error. The rearrangement joins TRBV7-7 to TRBJ2-1, with D tentatively TRBD2 (5 bases). The CDR3 is 14 residues long. CDR1 SSHAT and CDR2 FNYEAQ come from the germline V gene (reference sequence). The CDR3, as DNA: TGTGCTAGCAGCTTAGCGCGAGGAAGCAATGAGCAGTTCTTC. This codes for CASSLARGSNEQFF.

The chain couples TRBV5-1 to TRBJ2-2; TRBD1 agrees at 9 bases. CDR1 SGHRS and CDR2 YFSETQ come from the germline V gene. Trimming removed 4 bases from V and 3 bases from J; junction bases left unmatched: 4. There are 15 residues in the CDR3. The CDR3 reads CASSGGQGYTGELFF. Here the CDR3 DNA reads TGCGCCAGCAGCGGGGGACAGGGCTACACCGGGGAGCTGTTTTTT.

The chain recombines TRBV5-4 with TRBJ2-7, with D perhaps TRBD1 (6 bases). Between the trimmed V and J ends, which lost 4 bases and 0 bases, there was a span of 14 bases. The CDR3 is 15 amino acids. Per the germline V gene, CDR1 is SGHNT and CDR2 is YYREEE (reference sequence). The CDR3 loop reads CASSALTGSSYEQYF. The DNA for the CDR3 is TGTGCCAGCAGCGCACTAACAGGGAGCTCCTACGAGCAGTACTTC.

This chain links TRBV4-2 with TRBJ2-7; 7 nucleotides agree with TRBD2. V lost 0 bases, J lost 0 bases, and 5 bases stayed unmatched. The V gene's germline CDR1 is LGHNA and CDR2 YNFKEQ. This CDR3 region has 16 residues. The CDR3 sequence: CASSQEGGSGSYEQYF. The CDR3 DNA follows: TGTGCCAGCAGCCAAGAGGGGGGGAGCGGCTCCTACGAGCAGTACTTC.